A single sample gave rise to the 9 T cell receptor beta chains below, sequenced in a study of post-analysis software for immune sequencing data. General observations from the study: Patients carried 5 or 6 TRBV segments more frequently than controls did, and TRBV5-6, TRBV5-1 and TRBV20-1 were among them.

cDNA libraries of TCR beta carried unique molecular identifiers. TCRdb recomputed calls from the PCR reads with MiXCR, one row per CDR3 protein. The sample yields 700,000 to 900,000 distinct CDR3 sequences, 46% seen once. No antigens are known for them. Sequenced material: blood. These receptors were taken from a girl aged 5-17 years with multiple sclerosis.

V usage is TRBV20-1 and J usage is TRBJ1-2; no firm D call. Trimming removed 3 bases at V and 4 bases at J, with 3 bases between. Germline CDR1 reads DFQATT; CDR2 reads SNEGSKA (reference sequence). This CDR3 has 10 amino acids. The CDR3 here is CSASVYGYTF. The CDR3 DNA reads as TGCAGTGCTAGCGTCTATGGCTACACCTTC.

This clonotype was counted between two and nine times. The DNA for the CDR3 is TGTGCCACCAGTGATTCGACACCCCCTCTGCTAGCGGGAAGCACAGATACGCAGTATTTT. Its translation: CATSDSTPPLLAGSTDTQYF. This chain links TRBV24-1 with TRBJ2-3, with 9 bases aligning to TRBD2. The CDR3 is made up of 20 amino acids. With 2 bases clipped from V and 0 bases from J, the junction kept 14 bases outside the gene matches. Germline V gene sequence: CDR1 KGHDR, CDR2 SFDVKD.

The DNA for the CDR3 is TGTGCCAGCAGTTACTCGGGGGGAATGAACCGAGGGTATGGCTACACCTTC. The encoded protein is CASSYSGGMNRGYGYTF. The chain carries TRBV6-5 and TRBJ1-2; tentatively, D is TRBD1 (5 bases). This CDR3 is built from 17 residues. V was pared by 0 bases and J by 5 bases, with 19 bases between. The germline V gene has CDR1 MNHEY and CDR2 SVGAGI.

Details on this clonotype: A read error may account for a junction end that differs from germline. The gene calls are TRBV4-1 and TRBJ1-2; no clear D. This CDR3 spans 17 amino acids. Germline lookup yields CDR1 MGHRA and CDR2 YSYEKL. For the CDR3, the DNA is TGCGCCAGCAGCCAAGACCCGGGTCGGATATCTAAGTATGGCTACACCTTC. Protein sequence: CASSQDPGRISKYGYTF.

The chain employs TRBV29-1 and TRBJ1-1; D perhaps matches TRBD1 (5 bases). The V gene lost 6 bases and the J gene lost 0 bases, with 23 bases spanning the gap. CDR1 and CDR2 from the germline V gene are SQVTM and ANQGSEA. The CDR3 length is 17 residues. The CDR3 sequence: CSVDKGLTGGMNTEAFF. DNA of the CDR3: TGCAGCGTCGATAAGGGGCTAACAGGAGGCATGAACACTGAAGCTTTCTTT.

This clonotype showed up just once. This chain uses TRBV7-9 with TRBJ2-3, with 7 bases identical to TRBD2. There are 16 residues in the CDR3. Germline values: CDR1 SEHNR, CDR2 FQNEAQ (reference sequence). The trim removed 0 bases at V and 3 bases at J, leaving 6 bases unmatched. The CDR3 DNA reads TGTGCCAGCAGCTTAGCGCATGCTAGCGGAACAGATACGCAGTATTTT. Protein sequence: CASSLAHASGTDTQYF.

This chain links TRBV12-3 or TRBV12-4 with TRBJ2-3; no reliable D call. The CDR3 is made up of 14 amino acids. Between the trimmed V and J ends, which lost 7 bases and 1 base, there was a span of 12 bases. This chain's CDR3 is CASTLPLGTDTQYF. The CDR3 bases are TGTGCCAGCACCCTCCCCTTAGGCACAGATACGCAGTATTTT.

This chain connects TRBV2 to TRBJ2-3, with D perhaps assigned TRBD1 or TRBD2 (5 bases each). The CDR3 runs 16 residues. V lost 4 bases to trimming and J lost 4 bases, with 18 bases between them. From germline, CDR1 is SNHLY and CDR2 FYNNEI. CDR3 sequence reads: CASSVWAGSFPDTQYF. CDR3 nucleotides: TGTGCCAGCAGTGTTTGGGCAGGGAGTTTCCCAGATACGCAGTATTTT.

CDR3 nucleotide sequence: TGTGCCAGCAGTTTAGGGAGGCCAGAAAACGAGCAGTACTTC. Translating it yields CASSLGRPENEQYF. This chain uses TRBV12-3 or TRBV12-4 with TRBJ2-4; D is possibly TRBD2 (5 bases). The J call is in doubt because the DNA end fits TRBJ2-7 better. The CDR3 runs 14 residues.